The 21 T cell receptor beta chains below come from one sample, sequenced in a study of shared clonotypes between healthy human individuals. Cells designated naive CD8 were CD45RO-negative and were positively selected for CCR7, with terminally differentiated effector memory CD45RA+ cells excluded. TCRdb's table, derived via immunoSEQ multiplex PCR, lists solely in-frame clones and lacks some. The table has hundreds of thousands of clones, about 91% seen once; the top ten hold 24%. Sequences were obtained from naive CD8+ T cells sorted from blood. Receptors originate from a man aged 25-45 years in good health.

This chain links TRBV21-1 with TRBJ2-7; the tabulated D call, TRBD1, remains unverified against the DNA. TRBV21-1 has pseudogene status. The CDR3 sequence is 17 residues long. Here the CDR3 reads CASSHTGDSPSSYEQYF. CDR3 nucleotides: TGTGCCAGCAGCCATACTGGGGACAGCCCTTCATCCTACGAGCAGTACTTC.

The chain employs TRBV19 and TRBJ2-7, with TRBD2 matching over 11 bases. J gave up 4 bases and V 7 bases, and 6 bases lay outside the gene matches. Per germline, CDR1 LNHDA and CDR2 SQIVND (reference sequence). The length of the CDR3 is 14 residues. The CDR3 nucleotides are TGTGCCAGTAATGGGACTAGCGGCCAGTACGAGCAGTACTTC. This gives the protein CASNGTSGQYEQYF.

Worth noting for this clone: Other DNA sequences in this sample translate to the same CDR3. The gene calls are TRBV7-9 and TRBJ2-1; tentative D call: TRBD2 (5 bases). The CDR3 contains 13 residues. V lost 0 bases and J lost 7, with 7 bases in between. Germline V CDR1 and CDR2: SEHNR, FQNEAQ (reference sequence). The CDR3 DNA sequence: TGTGCCAGCAGCTTAGCCCCGGGGAATGAGCAGTTCTTC. Its translation is CASSLAPGNEQFF.

This rearrangement joins TRBV4-1 to TRBJ2-7; either TRBD1 or TRBD2 may supply D (5 bases each). Germline CDR1 is MGHRA and CDR2 is YSYEKL. The CDR3 runs to 15 residues. The V end lost 0 bases, the J end lost 0 bases, and 9 bases lay between the germline ends. The CDR3 is CASSQEVGTSYEQYF. The CDR3 region has the DNA TGCGCCAGCAGCCAAGAGGTGGGGACCTCCTACGAGCAGTACTTC.

The chain couples TRBV28 to TRBJ2-7; the D gene is possibly TRBD1 (6 bases). Germline V gives CDR1 MDHEN, CDR2 SYDVKM. The CDR3 has 13 residues. V was pared by 5 bases and J by 3 bases, with 11 bases between. DNA of the CDR3: TGTGCCAGCAGTCGACAGGAAGGCTACGAGCAGTACTTC. Protein: CASSRQEGYEQYF.

The chain is built from TRBV23-1 and TRBJ2-7, with 7 bases that match TRBD1. TRBV23-1 is recorded as an ORF, its role being uncertain. V gave up 3 bases and J gave up 2 bases; unmatched junction bases: 7. There are 15 residues in the CDR3. The CDR3 DNA sequence: TGCGCCAGCAGTCATCCCGGACAGGCTCCCTACGAGCAGTACTTC. Protein sequence: CASSHPGQAPYEQYF.

The gene calls are TRBV4-1 and TRBJ1-3; weak D call: TRBD1 (5 bases). There are 17 residues in the CDR3. The germline gives CDR1 MGHRA, CDR2 YSYEKL. Trimming left V 1 base short and J 4 bases short, with 17 bases between. The CDR3 coding sequence is TGCGCCAGCAGCCAAGGACCCATGAGGGGAACAGGAAACACCATATATTTT. It codes for CASSQGPMRGTGNTIYF.

The chain carries TRBV11-2 and TRBJ2-3; D remains unclear. Germline V gene sequence: CDR1 SGHAT, CDR2 FQNNGV. The CDR3 runs 13 residues. Trimming stripped 5 bases from V and 0 bases from J, with 6 bases between. The CDR3 reads CASSQFSTDTQYF. As DNA, the CDR3 is TGTGCCAGCAGCCAATTTAGCACAGATACGCAGTATTTT. Complete variable domain (other parts from reference TRBV11-2 and TRBJ2-3): EAGVAQSPRYKIIEKRQSVAFWCNPISGHATLYWYQQILGQGPKLLIQFQNNGVVDDSQLPKDRFSAERLKGVDSTLKIQPAKLEDSAVYLCASSQFSTDTQYFGPGTRLTVL.

The gene calls are TRBV5-6 and TRBJ2-7; TRBD2 matches 9 bases. The CDR3 extends over 15 amino acids. CDR1 is SGHDT, CDR2 YYEEEE, per germline. With V trimmed by 4 bases and J by 7 bases, 12 bases remained unmatched. CDR3 in amino acids: CASSLAAGGPREQYF. The CDR3 DNA reads TGTGCCAGCAGCCTTGCCGCGGGAGGGCCAAGGGAGCAGTACTTC.

V gene TRBV7-8 combines with J gene TRBJ2-1, with D perhaps TRBD1 (6 bases). V lost 2 bases to trimming and J lost 3 bases, with 14 bases between them. This CDR3 has 16 residues. Germline V gene sequence: CDR1 SGHVS, CDR2 FQNEAQ. This CDR3 is CASSLRLTGFYNEQFF. As DNA, the CDR3 is TGTGCCAGCAGCTTACGTTTGACAGGTTTCTACAATGAGCAGTTCTTC.

V gene TRBV27 combines with J gene TRBJ1-1; no clear D gene. The CDR3 has 12 residues. Germline CDR1 MNHEY, CDR2 SMNVEV (reference sequence). The germline V and J ends were trimmed by 5 bases and 5 bases, with 9 bases remaining between them. CDR3: CASSPDLTEAFF. CDR3 DNA: TGTGCCAGCAGTCCGGACCTAACTGAAGCTTTCTTT.

This chain links TRBV7-9 with TRBJ2-1; TRBD2 aligns across 10 bases. The CDR3 sequence is 16 residues long. J was trimmed by 8 bases and V by 2 bases; bases with no gene match: 9. Germline CDR1 SEHNR, CDR2 FQNEAQ (reference sequence). The CDR3 loop reads CASSLPSGRGTDEQFF. The CDR3, as DNA: TGTGCCAGCAGCTTACCGAGCGGGAGGGGGACGGATGAGCAGTTCTTC. The complete variable domain, with remaining parts taken from reference TRBV7-9 and TRBJ2-1, reads DTGVSQNPRHKITKRGQNVTFRCDPISEHNRLYWYRQTLGQGPEFLTYFQNEAQLEKSRLLSDRFSAERPKGSFSTLEIQRTEQGDSAMYLCASSLPSGRGTDEQFFGPGTRLTVL.

The rearrangement joins TRBV7-3 to TRBJ1-4, with D possibly being TRBD1 (5 bases). This CDR3 comprises 17 residues. V was clipped by 2 bases and J by 5 bases, with 18 bases between them. Germline V lookup: CDR1 SGHTA, CDR2 FQGTGA. The CDR3 protein is CASSLGRVAGWNEKLFF. DNA for the CDR3: TGTGCCAGCAGCTTAGGGAGGGTGGCAGGGTGGAATGAAAAACTGTTTTTT.

This clone appeared a few times. V gene TRBV5-5 combines with J gene TRBJ1-2; the D is unclear. V lost 2 bases and J 3 bases, leaving 8 bases between the germline ends. The CDR3 is made up of 13 amino acids. Germline V lookup: CDR1 SGHKS, CDR2 YYEKEE (reference sequence). In DNA, the CDR3 is TGTGCCAGCAGCTTACTTCGGGACTATGGCTACACCTTC. Translating it yields CASSLLRDYGYTF.

V is TRBV29-1 and J is TRBJ2-4; 7 bases align to TRBD1. Unmatched junction bases numbered 3, after V lost 5 bases and J lost 2 bases. This CDR3 comprises 13 residues. Germline V CDR1 and CDR2: SQVTM, ANQGSEA. The CDR3 is CSVMTGTKNIQYF. DNA for the CDR3: TGCAGCGTTATGACAGGGACCAAAAACATTCAGTACTTC.

The genes are TRBV28 and TRBJ2-2, with a weak D call TRBD1 (7 bases). The CDR3 has 14 amino acids. The germline V and J ends were trimmed by 2 bases and 9 bases, with 13 bases remaining between them. The V gene's germline CDR1 is MDHEN and CDR2 SYDVKM. CDR3 region: CASSLRQGGRELFF. CDR3 coding DNA: TGTGCCAGCAGTTTACGTCAGGGGGGCCGGGAGCTGTTTTTT.

The chain couples TRBV11-2 to TRBJ2-1; possibly TRBD1 or TRBD2 for D (6 bases each). CDR1 is SGHAT, CDR2 FQNNGV, per germline. Trimming shortened V by 5 bases and J by 8 bases, and 16 bases separated the two germline ends. This CDR3 spans 14 amino acids. This CDR3 reads CASSEGHGGDEQFF. Written as DNA, the CDR3 is TGTGCCAGCAGCGAGGGACACGGGGGTGATGAGCAGTTCTTC.

The J gene is TRBJ2-1, the V gene TRBV6-5; 7 bases are a match to TRBD1. Looked up from germline, CDR1 is MNHEY and CDR2 is SVGAGI. Trimming removed 6 bases from V and 7 bases from J; junction bases left unmatched: 6. This CDR3 is built from 13 residues. DNA for the CDR3: TGTGCCAGCAGCTCGAACAGGGGAAATGAGCAGTTCTTC. This encodes CASSSNRGNEQFF.

The chain recombines TRBV4-1 with TRBJ1-1; D not certain. The germline V gene encodes CDR1 MGHRA and CDR2 YSYEKL. V lost 1 base to trimming and J lost 0 bases, with 12 bases between them. The CDR3 extends over 16 amino acids. The CDR3: CASSQAGVNMNTEAFF. The CDR3 DNA reads TGCGCCAGCAGCCAAGCGGGCGTGAACATGAACACTGAAGCTTTCTTT.

About this clone: This sample includes further DNA sequences coding for the same CDR3. The chain links TRBV7-8 to TRBJ1-5; D gene unclear. Germline V gene sequence: CDR1 SGHVS, CDR2 FQNEAQ. The CDR3 loop spans 12 amino acids. V gave up 3 bases and J gave up 4 bases, with 4 bases separating them. The CDR3 reads CASSFSNQPQHF. CDR3 nucleotide sequence: TGTGCCAGCAGCTTTTCAAATCAGCCCCAGCATTTT.

The DNA for the CDR3 is TGTGCCAGCAGTTTAAACCTAGTCACAGATACGCAGTATTTT. As protein: CASSLNLVTDTQYF. V usage is TRBV27 and J usage is TRBJ2-3; D unresolved. V was shortened by 2 bases and J by 2 bases, with 8 bases between the two germline ends. Per germline, CDR1 MNHEY and CDR2 SMNVEV (reference sequence). The length of the CDR3 is 14 residues.